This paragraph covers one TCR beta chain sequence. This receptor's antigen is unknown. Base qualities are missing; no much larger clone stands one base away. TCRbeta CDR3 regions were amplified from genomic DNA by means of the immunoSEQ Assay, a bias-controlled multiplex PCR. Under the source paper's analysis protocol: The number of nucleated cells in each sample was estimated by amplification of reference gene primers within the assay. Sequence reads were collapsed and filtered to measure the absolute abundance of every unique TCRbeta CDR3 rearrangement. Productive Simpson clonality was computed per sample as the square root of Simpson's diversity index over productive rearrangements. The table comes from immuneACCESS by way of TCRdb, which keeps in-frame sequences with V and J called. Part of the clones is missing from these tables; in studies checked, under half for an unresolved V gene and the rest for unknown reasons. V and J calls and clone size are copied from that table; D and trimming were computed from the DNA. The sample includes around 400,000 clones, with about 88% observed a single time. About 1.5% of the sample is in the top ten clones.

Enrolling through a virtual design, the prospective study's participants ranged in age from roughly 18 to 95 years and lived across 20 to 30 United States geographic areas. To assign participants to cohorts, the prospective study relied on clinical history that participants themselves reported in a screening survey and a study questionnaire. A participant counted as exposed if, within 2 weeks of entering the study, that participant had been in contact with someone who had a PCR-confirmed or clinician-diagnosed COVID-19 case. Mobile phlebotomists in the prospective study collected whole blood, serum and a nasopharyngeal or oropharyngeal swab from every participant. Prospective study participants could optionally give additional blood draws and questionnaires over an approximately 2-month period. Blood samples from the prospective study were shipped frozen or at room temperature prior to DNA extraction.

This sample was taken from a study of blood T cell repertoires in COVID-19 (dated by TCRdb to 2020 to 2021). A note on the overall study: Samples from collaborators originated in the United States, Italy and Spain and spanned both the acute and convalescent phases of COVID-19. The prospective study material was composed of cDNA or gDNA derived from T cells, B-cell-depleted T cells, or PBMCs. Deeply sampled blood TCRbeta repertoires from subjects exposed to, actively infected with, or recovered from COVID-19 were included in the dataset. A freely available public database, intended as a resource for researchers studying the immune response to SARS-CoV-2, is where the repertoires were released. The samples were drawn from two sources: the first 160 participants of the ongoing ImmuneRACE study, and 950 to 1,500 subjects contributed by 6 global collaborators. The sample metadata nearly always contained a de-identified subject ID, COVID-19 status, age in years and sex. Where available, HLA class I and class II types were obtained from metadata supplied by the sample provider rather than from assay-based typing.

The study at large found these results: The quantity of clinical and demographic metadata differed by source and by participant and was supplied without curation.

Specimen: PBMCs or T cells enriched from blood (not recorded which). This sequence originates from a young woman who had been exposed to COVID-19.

Read as DNA, the sequence is TGTGCCAGTAGTGAGACAACTAATGAAAAACTGTTTTTT. This is translated as CASSETTNEKLFF. Recombination connected TRBV19 to TRBJ1-4; the D gene lacks a confident call. Trimming at the junction amounts to 5 bases on V and 0 bases on J, and the germline ends lie 4 bases apart. Per the germline V gene (reference sequence), LNHDA is the CDR1 and SQIVND is the CDR2. Counted from cysteine to phenylalanine, this CDR3 has 13 amino acids. Of all the DNA, just the CDR3 is kept, 39 bases in frame from base 1.